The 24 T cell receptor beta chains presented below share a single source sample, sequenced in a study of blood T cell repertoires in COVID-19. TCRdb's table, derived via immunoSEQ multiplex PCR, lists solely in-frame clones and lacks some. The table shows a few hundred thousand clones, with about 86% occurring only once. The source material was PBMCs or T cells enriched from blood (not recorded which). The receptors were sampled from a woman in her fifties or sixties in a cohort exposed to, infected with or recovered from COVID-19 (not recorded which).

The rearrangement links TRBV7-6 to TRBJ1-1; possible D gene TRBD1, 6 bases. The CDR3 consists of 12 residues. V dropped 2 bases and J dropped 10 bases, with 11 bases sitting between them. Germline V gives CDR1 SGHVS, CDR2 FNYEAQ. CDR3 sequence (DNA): TGTGCCAGCAGCTTAAACAGGGTTGTAGCTTTCTTT. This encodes CASSLNRVVAFF. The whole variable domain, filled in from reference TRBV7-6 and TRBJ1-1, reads GAGVSQSPRYKVTKRGQDVALRCDPISGHVSLYWYRQALGQGPEFLTYFNYEAQQDKSGLPNDRFSAERPEGSISTLTIQRTEQRDSAMYRCASSLNRVVAFFGQGTRLTVV.

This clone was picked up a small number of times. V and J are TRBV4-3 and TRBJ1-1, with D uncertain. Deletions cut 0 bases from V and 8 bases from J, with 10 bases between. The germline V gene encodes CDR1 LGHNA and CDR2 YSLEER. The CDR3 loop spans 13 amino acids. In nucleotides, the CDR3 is TGCGCCAGCAGCCAAGATCAGTTAGCCGAAGCTTTCTTT. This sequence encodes CASSQDQLAEAFF.

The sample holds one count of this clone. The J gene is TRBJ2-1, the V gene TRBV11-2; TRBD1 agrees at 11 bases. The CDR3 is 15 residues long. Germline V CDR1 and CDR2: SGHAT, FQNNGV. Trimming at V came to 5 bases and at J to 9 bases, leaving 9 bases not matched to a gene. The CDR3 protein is CASSAGQGAVIEQFF. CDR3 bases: TGTGCCAGCAGCGCCGGACAGGGGGCGGTAATTGAGCAGTTCTTC.

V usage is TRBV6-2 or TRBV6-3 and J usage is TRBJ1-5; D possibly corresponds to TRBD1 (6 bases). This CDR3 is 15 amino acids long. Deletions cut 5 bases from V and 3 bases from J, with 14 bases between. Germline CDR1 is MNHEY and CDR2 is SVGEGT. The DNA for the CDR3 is TGTGCCAGCAGTCACAGGACAGACAACAATCAGCCCCAGCATTTT. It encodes CASSHRTDNNQPQHF.

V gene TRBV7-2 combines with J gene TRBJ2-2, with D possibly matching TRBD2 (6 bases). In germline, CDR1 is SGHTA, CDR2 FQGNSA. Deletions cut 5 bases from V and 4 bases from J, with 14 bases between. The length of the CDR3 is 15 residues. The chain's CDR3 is CASSLGDFPTGELFF. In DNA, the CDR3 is TGTGCCAGCAGCCTCGGGGACTTTCCCACCGGGGAGCTGTTTTTT. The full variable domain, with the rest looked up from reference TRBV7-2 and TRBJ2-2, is GAGVSQSPSNKVTEKGKDVELRCDPISGHTALYWYRQSLGQGLEFLIYFQGNSAPDKSGLPSDRFSAERTGGSVSTLTIQRTQQEDSAVYLCASSLGDFPTGELFFGEGSRLTVL.

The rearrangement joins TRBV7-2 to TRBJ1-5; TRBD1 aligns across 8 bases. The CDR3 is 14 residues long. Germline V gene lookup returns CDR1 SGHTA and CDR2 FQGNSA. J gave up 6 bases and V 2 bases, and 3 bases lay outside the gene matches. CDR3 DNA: TGTGCCAGCAGCTTAAGACAGGGGAGTCAGCCCCAGCATTTT. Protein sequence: CASSLRQGSQPQHF.

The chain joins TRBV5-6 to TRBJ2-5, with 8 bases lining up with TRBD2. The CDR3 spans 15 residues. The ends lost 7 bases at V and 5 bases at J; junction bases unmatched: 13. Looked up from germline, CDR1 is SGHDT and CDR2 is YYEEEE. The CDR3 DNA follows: TGTGCCAGCTCCAGAGGGCGGGGGGTATTTGAGACCCAGTACTTC. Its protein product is CASSRGRGVFETQYF.

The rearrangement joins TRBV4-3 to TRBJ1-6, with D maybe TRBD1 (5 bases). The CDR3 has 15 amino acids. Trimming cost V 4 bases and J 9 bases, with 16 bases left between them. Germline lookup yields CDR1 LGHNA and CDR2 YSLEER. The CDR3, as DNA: TGCGCCAGCAGCCGTCAAGGGGTGAATGGTTCACCCCTCCACTTT. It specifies CASSRQGVNGSPLHF.

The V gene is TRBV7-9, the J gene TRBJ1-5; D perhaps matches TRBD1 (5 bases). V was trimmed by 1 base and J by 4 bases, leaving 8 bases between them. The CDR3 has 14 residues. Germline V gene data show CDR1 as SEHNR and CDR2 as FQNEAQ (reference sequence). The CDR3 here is CASSLDQGNQPQHF. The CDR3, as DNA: TGTGCCAGCAGCTTAGATCAGGGTAATCAGCCCCAGCATTTT.

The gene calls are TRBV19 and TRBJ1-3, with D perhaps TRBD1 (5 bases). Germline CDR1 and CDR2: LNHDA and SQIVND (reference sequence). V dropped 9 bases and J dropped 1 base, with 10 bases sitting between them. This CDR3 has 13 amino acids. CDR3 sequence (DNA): TGTGCCAGCTCAGGGACTTCTGGAAACACCATATATTTT. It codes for CASSGTSGNTIYF. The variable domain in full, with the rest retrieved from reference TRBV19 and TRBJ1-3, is DGGITQSPKYLFRKEGQNVTLSCEQNLNHDAMYWYRQDPGQGLRLIYYSQIVNDFQKGDIAEGYSVSREKKESFPLTVTSAQKNPTAFYLCASSGTSGNTIYFGEGSWLTVV.

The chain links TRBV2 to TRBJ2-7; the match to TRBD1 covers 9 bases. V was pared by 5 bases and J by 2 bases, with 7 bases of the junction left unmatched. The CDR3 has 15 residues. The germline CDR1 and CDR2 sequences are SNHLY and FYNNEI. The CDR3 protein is CASSRDRVGAYEQYF. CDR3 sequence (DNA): TGTGCCAGCAGTCGGGACAGGGTAGGGGCCTACGAGCAGTACTTC.

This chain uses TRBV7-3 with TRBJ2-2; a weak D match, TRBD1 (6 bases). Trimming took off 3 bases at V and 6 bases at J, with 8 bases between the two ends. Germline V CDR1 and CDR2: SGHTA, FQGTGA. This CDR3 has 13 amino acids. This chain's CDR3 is CASSFEGAGELFF. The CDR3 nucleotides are TGTGCCAGCAGCTTCGAGGGGGCCGGGGAGCTGTTTTTT.

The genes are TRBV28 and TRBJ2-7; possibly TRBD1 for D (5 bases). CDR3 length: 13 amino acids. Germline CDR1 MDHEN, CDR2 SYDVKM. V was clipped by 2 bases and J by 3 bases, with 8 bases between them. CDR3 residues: CASSLTGVYEQYF. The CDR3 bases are TGTGCCAGCAGTTTAACAGGAGTCTACGAGCAGTACTTC.

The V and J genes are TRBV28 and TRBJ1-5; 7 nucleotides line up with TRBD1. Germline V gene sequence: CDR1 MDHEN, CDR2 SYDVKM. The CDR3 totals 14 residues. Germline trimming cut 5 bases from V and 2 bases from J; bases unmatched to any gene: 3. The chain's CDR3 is CASSHRGGNQPQHF. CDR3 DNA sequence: TGTGCCAGCAGTCACAGGGGTGGCAATCAGCCCCAGCATTTT.

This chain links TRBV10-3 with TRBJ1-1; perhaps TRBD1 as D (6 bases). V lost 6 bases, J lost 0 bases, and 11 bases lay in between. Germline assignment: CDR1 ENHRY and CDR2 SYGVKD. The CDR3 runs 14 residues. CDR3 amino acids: CAISGQLMNTEAFF. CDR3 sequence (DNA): TGTGCCATCAGCGGACAGCTCATGAACACTGAAGCTTTCTTT.

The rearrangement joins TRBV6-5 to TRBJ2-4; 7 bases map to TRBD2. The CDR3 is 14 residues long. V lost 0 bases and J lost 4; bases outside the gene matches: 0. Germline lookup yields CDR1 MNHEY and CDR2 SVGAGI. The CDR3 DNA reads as TGTGCCAGCAGTTACTCGCGGGGGAAAAACATTCAGTACTTC. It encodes CASSYSRGKNIQYF.

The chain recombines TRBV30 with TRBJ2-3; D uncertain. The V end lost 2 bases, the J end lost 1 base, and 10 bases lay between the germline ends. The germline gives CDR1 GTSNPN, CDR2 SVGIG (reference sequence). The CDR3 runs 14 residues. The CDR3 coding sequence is TGTGCCTGGAGTCGAGCTAGACGCACAGATACGCAGTATTTT. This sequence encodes CAWSRARRTDTQYF.

CDR3 region: CASSLHEGTGELFF. The CDR3 coding sequence is TGCGCCAGCAGCCTGCATGAGGGCACCGGGGAGCTGTTTTTT. The J gene is TRBJ2-2, the V gene TRBV5-1; a weak D match, TRBD2 (5 bases). The CDR3 runs 14 residues. Trimming stripped 4 bases from V and 4 bases from J, with 11 bases between. Looked up from germline, CDR1 is SGHRS and CDR2 is YFSETQ.

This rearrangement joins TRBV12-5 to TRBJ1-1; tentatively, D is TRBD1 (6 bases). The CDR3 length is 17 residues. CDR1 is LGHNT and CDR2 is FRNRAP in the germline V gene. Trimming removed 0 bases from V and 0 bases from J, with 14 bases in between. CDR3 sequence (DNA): TGTGCTAGTGGTTTGGTACTTGGACAGACTGTGAACACTGAAGCTTTCTTT. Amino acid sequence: CASGLVLGQTVNTEAFF.

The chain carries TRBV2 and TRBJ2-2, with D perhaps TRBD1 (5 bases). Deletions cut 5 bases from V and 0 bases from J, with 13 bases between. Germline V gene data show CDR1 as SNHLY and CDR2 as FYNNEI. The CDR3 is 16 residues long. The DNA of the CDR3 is TGTGCCAGCAGTTACCTAGGGGTCCCGAACACCGGGGAGCTGTTTTTT. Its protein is CASSYLGVPNTGELFF.

The CDR3 coding sequence is TGTGCCAGCTCCACGGAGCAGGGCAGGAATCAGCCCCAGCATTTT. Its protein product is CASSTEQGRNQPQHF. The chain links TRBV18 to TRBJ1-5; tentative D call: TRBD1 (5 bases). In germline, CDR1 is KGHSH, CDR2 LQKENI. The CDR3 is 15 residues long. Trimming left V 6 bases short and J 4 bases short, with 16 bases between.

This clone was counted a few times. This CDR3 reads CASSVSARAWTEAFF. CDR3 nucleotide sequence: TGTGCCAGCAGCGTTTCGGCCAGGGCTTGGACTGAAGCTTTCTTT. The rearrangement links TRBV13 to TRBJ1-1; D might be TRBD1 (5 bases). The CDR3 is 15 amino acids. CDR1 is PRHDT, CDR2 FYEKMQ, per germline (reference sequence). V shed 5 bases and J shed 5 bases, with 18 bases lying between them.

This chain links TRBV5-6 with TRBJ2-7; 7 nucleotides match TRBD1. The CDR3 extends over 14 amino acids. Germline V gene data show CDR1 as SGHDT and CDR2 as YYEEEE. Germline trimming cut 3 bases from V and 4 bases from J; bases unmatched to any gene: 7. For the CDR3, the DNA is TGTGCCAGCAGCTGGGTGGACAGGCATTACGAGCAGTACTTC. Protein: CASSWVDRHYEQYF.

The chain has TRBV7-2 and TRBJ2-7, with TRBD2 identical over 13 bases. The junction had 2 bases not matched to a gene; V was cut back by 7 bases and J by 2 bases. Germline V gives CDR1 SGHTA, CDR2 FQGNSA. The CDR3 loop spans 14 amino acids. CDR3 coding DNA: TGTGCCAGCACTACTAGCGGGGGGGCCTACGAGCAGTACTTC. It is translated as CASTTSGGAYEQYF.